Ten or more counts support the clone carrying this T cell receptor beta chain. The antigen remains undetermined. The data were obtained in a study of T cells in Graves' hyperthyroidism and ophthalmopathy. Study summary: The authors collected peripheral blood at initial diagnosis, before any treatment. General study points: Ophthalmopathy was predicted by the model a median of 6.5 months ahead of onset.

Patients with uncontrolled infections, other autoimmune diseases, pregnancy or lactation were excluded. Based on clinical symptoms, serum thyroxine and TRAb, thyroid ultrasound and orbital computed tomography, diagnoses were reached. The CDR3 loop spans 14 amino acids. Trimming pared 1 base from V and 1 base from J, leaving 10 bases between. Germline values: CDR1 DFQATT, CDR2 SNEGSKA (reference sequence). TCR beta CDR3 regions were amplified from RNA transcripts. In the first-round RT-PCR of the TCR CDR3, the HTBI primer set was used. MiXCR, run by TCRdb on the multiplex PCR reads, gives a single entry per CDR3 protein. This sample yields 300,000 to 400,000 distinct CDR3 sequences, of which about 14% are seen a single time; around 20% belongs to the top ten.

The TCR comes from a woman aged 25 to 45 with Graves' ophthalmopathy. The chain is built from TRBV20-1 and TRBJ1-1, with D tentatively TRBD1 (5 bases). The source material was blood. CDR3 DNA sequence: TGCAGTGCTAGAGGGGGGGAGCCGAACACTGAAGCTTTCTTT. It encodes CSARGGEPNTEAFF.